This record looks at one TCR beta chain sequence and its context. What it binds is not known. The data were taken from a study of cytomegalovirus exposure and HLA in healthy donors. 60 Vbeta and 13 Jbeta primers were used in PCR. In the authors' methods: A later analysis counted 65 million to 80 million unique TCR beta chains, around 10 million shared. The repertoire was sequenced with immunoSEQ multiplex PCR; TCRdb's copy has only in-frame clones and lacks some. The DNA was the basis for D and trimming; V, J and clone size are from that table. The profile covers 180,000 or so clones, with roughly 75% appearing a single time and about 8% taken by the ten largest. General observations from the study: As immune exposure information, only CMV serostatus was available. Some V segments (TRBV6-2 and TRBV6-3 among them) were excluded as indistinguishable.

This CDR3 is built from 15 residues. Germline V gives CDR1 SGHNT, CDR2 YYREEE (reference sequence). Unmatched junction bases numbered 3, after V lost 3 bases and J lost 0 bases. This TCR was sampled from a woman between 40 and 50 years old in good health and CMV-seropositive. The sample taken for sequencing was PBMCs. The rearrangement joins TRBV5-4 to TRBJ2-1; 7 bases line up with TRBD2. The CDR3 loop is CASSWGGSSYNEQFF. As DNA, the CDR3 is TGTGCCAGCAGCTGGGGGGGGAGCTCCTACAATGAGCAGTTCTTC.